The clone carrying this T cell receptor beta chain was recorded only once. Antigen: not known. These data come from a study of STAT5B mutations in CD4+ large granular lymphocyte leukemia. Notes on the study in general: 25% of private leukemic clonotypes occurred rarely in other patients' non-leukemic repertoires.

V lost 0 bases to trimming and J lost 5 bases, with 16 bases between them. CDR3 length equals 16 residues. Germline V gene data show CDR1 as MNHNY and CDR2 as SVGAGI (reference sequence). The repertoire was sequenced with immunoSEQ multiplex PCR; TCRdb's copy has only in-frame clones and lacks some. The sample yields some 34,000 clones, around three quarters seen once. The receptor comes from a human donor in good health. The sample was CD4+ T cells from blood buffy coats. The chain combines TRBV6-6 with TRBJ2-5; possible D gene TRBD2, 6 bases. CDR3 residues: CASSYSSTSRVETQYF. CDR3 bases: TGTGCCAGCAGTTACTCGTCTACTAGCAGAGTGGAGACCCAGTACTTC.